The rows below give T cell receptor beta chains drawn from one sample of a study of blood T cell repertoires in COVID-19. Profiling relied on immunoSEQ multiplex PCR, and the TCRdb table lists in-frame clones only, not all of them. The sample lists over 350,000 clones, about 86% seen once, with around 10% in the top ten. Sequencing used PBMCs or T cells enriched from blood (not recorded which). These receptors originate from a woman aged 50 to 65 who had recovered from COVID-19. Each CDR3 is given with its conserved first and last residue. D genes are given only for firm matches. Clone size is not always given. Where it is, it says once, few, many or a class for expanded clones.

.	TRBV5-5	TRBJ1-1	.	CASSLWARNTEAFF	TGTGCCAGCAGCTTATGGGCAAGGAACACTGAAGCTTTCTTT
.	TRBV5-6	TRBJ2-1	.	CASTFRSSYNEQFF	TGTGCCAGCACCTTTAGAAGCTCCTACAATGAGCAGTTCTTC
.	TRBV19	TRBJ1-6	TRBD1	CASTSTGINSPLHF	TGTGCCAGTACCTCGACAGGGATCAATTCACCCCTCCACTTT
once	TRBV18	TRBJ1-2	.	CASSPGGTNYGYTF	TGTGCCAGCTCACCGGGAGGGACGAACTATGGCTACACCTTC
.	TRBV7-9	TRBJ2-7	.	CATQTETGYEQYF	TGTGCCACCCAAACCGAGACAGGCTACGAGCAGTACTTC
.	TRBV7-9	TRBJ1-6	TRBD1	CASSGTGNSPLHF	TGTGCCAGCAGTGGGACAGGGAATTCACCCCTCCACTTT
.	TRBV20-1	TRBJ1-1	.	CSARTGGSAFF	TGCAGTGCCAGGACGGGGGGGAGTGCTTTCTTT
.	TRBV4-3	TRBJ2-5	.	CASSKEVVRLETQYF	TGCGCCAGCAGCAAAGAGGTAGTTCGGTTGGAGACCCAGTACTTC
.	TRBV5-6	TRBJ1-5	.	CASSQRMTESEHF	TGTGCCAGCAGCCAGCGTATGACAGAATCCGAGCATTTT
.	TRBV23-1	TRBJ1-1	.	CASYTIAGHLLTEAFF	TGCGCCAGTTACACAATAGCGGGACATCTCCTCACTGAAGCTTTCTTT
once	TRBV2	TRBJ1-2	.	CASMRENNYGYTF	TGTGCCAGCATGAGAGAAAATAACTATGGCTACACCTTC
.	TRBV11-2	TRBJ2-7	.	CASSTQGSGQYF	TGTGCCAGCAGTACACAGGGATCCGGGCAGTACTTC
.	TRBV12-3/TRBV12-4	TRBJ1-4	.	CASSSQGKKLFF	TGTGCCAGCAGTTCTCAGGGGAAAAAACTGTTTTTT
.	TRBV7-9	TRBJ1-3	.	CASRRDKFSGNTIYF	TGTGCCAGCAGGCGAGACAAGTTCTCTGGAAACACCATATATTTT
.	TRBV30	TRBJ1-5	.	CAWNLGQLDQPQHF	TGTGCCTGGAACCTCGGACAGTTAGATCAGCCCCAGCATTTT
.	TRBV21-1	TRBJ1-3	.	CASSLGSRHRGAGNTIYF	TGTGCCAGCAGCTTAGGGAGCAGACATCGAGGAGCTGGAAACACCATATATTTT
.	TRBV7-2	TRBJ1-4	TRBD1	CASSFRRQGSNEKLFF	TGTGCCAGCAGCTTTAGAAGACAGGGTTCAAATGAAAAACTGTTTTTT
.	TRBV2	TRBJ1-5	.	CASSELGGSNQPQHF	TGTGCCAGCAGTGAGCTGGGGGGTTCCAATCAGCCCCAGCATTTT
.	TRBV7-3	TRBJ2-3	.	CASSPVETDNTDTQYF	TGTGCCAGCAGCCCTGTCGAGACAGATAACACAGATACGCAGTATTTT
once	TRBV6-5	TRBJ1-3	TRBD1	CASSLISGGTGNTIYF	TGTGCCAGCAGTTTAATTTCAGGGGGCACTGGAAACACCATATATTTT
.	TRBV5-3	TRBJ1-4	.	CARSLVEDEKLFF	TGTGCCAGAAGCTTGGTGGAGGATGAAAAACTGTTTTTT
.	TRBV10-3	TRBJ1-2	.	CAISETGSTYGYTF	TGTGCCATCAGTGAAACAGGGAGTACGTATGGCTACACCTTC
once	TRBV18	TRBJ1-6	.	CASSPQNPQGSNSPLHF	TGTGCCAGCTCACCACAAAACCCCCAGGGGAGTAATTCACCCCTCCACTTT
.	TRBV6-5	TRBJ1-5	.	CASSPPTGDQPQHF	TGTGCCAGCAGCCCGCCGACAGGAGATCAGCCCCAGCATTTT
.	TRBV27	TRBJ1-5	.	CASSLFAAGQPQHF	TGTGCCAGCAGTTTATTTGCCGCCGGGCAGCCCCAGCATTTT
.	TRBV3-1/TRBV3-2	TRBJ1-2	.	CASSQRSRGGVYGYTF	TGTGCCAGCAGCCAAAGGTCGAGAGGGGGGGTCTATGGCTACACCTTC
many	TRBV9	TRBJ1-1	TRBD1	CASSASGTAHTEAFF	TGTGCCAGCAGCGCATCCGGGACAGCTCACACTGAAGCTTTCTTT
.	TRBV3-1/TRBV3-2	TRBJ1-3	.	CASSPVSSGNTIYF	TGTGCCAGCAGCCCGGTTTCCTCTGGAAACACCATATATTTT
.	TRBV5-1	TRBJ2-7	TRBD1	CASSPGTGGSYEQYF	TGCGCCAGCAGCCCGGGGACAGGGGGCTCCTACGAGCAGTACTTC
.	TRBV20-1	TRBJ2-1	TRBD1	CSAEDRDEQFF	TGCAGTGCCGAGGACAGGGATGAGCAGTTCTTC
.	TRBV5-1	TRBJ2-7	.	CASRDSSYEQYF	TGCGCCAGCAGGGACAGCTCCTACGAGCAGTACTTC
.	TRBV7-8	TRBJ2-1	.	CASSLAPTYGQFYNEQFF	TGTGCCAGCAGCTTAGCGCCTACTTACGGACAATTCTACAATGAGCAGTTCTTC